This is a list of T cell receptor beta chains from one sample in a study of human T cells and chemical hapten exposure. A single record per CDR3 protein comes from TCRdb applying MiXCR to the RACE reads. The repertoire holds about 84,000 distinct CDR3 sequences, with about 10% as singletons. The starting material was whole blood, obtained in connection with sensitization to the hapten diphenylcyclopropenone (DPC). These receptors were obtained from a woman in her fifties or sixties with alopecia areata. Some clones in this sample may be carry-over from other donors' samples. Each CDR3 is given with its conserved first and last residue. D genes are given only for firm matches. For some rows the clone size is stated as once, few or many, or as a class when expanded; others skip it.

.	TRBD1	TRBV6-6	TRBJ2-3	TGTGCCAGCAGGTCCACAGGGGTCACAGATACGCAGTATTTT	CASRSTGVTDTQYF
few	TRBD2	TRBV3-1	TRBJ2-7	TGTGCCAGCAGCCACAGATCCAGCGGGGCGCGTTCCTACGAGCAGTACTTC	CASSHRSSGARSYEQYF
few	TRBD1	TRBV2	TRBJ2-2	TGTGCCAGCAGTGCCGTCCCGGGACAGGGGACCGGGGAGCTGTTTTTT	CASSAVPGQGTGELFF
few	TRBD1	TRBV7-2	TRBJ1-1	TGTGCCAGCAGCGCACAGGGGCGAATGAACACTGAAGCTTTCTTT	CASSAQGRMNTEAFF
few	.	TRBV6-6	TRBJ1-1	TGTGCCAGCAGTTCCCTTGGCCCGGTGAACACTGAAGCTTTCTTT	CASSSLGPVNTEAFF
few	.	TRBV7-9	TRBJ2-3	TGTGCCAGCAGCTTAGTCTGGGAGAAGGCAGATACGCAGTATTTT	CASSLVWEKADTQYF
many	.	TRBV28	TRBJ1-6	TGTGCCAGCAGCACACAGAACATCTATAATTCACCCCTCCACTTT	CASSTQNIYNSPLHF
.	.	TRBV14	TRBJ2-3	TGTGCCAGCAGCCAAATAGACCCGTCTCGCTACACAGATACGCAGTATTTT	CASSQIDPSRYTDTQYF
few	TRBD2	TRBV29-1	TRBJ2-1	TGCAGCGTTGCGACTAGCGGCTCCTACAATGAGCAGTTCTTC	CSVATSGSYNEQFF
few	.	TRBV2	TRBJ2-1	TGTGCCAGCAGTGACAGCGTATCCTACAATGAGCAGTTCTTC	CASSDSVSYNEQFF
many	.	TRBV18	TRBJ2-7	TGTGCCAGCTCATCAAGGACAGCCTACGAGCAGTACTTC	CASSSRTAYEQYF
.	TRBD1	TRBV29-1	TRBJ1-1	TGCAGCGGACAGGGGATCTACACTGAAGCTTTCTTT	CSGQGIYTEAFF
few	.	TRBV7-2	TRBJ1-5	TGTGCCAGCAGCTTAGGGTCCGCTAGCAATCAGCCCCAGCATTTT	CASSLGSASNQPQHF
many	.	TRBV7-9	TRBJ2-5	TGTGCCAGCAGCCCCTCCCAGACGATCCAAGAGACCCAGTACTTC	CASSPSQTIQETQYF
many	.	TRBV20-1	TRBJ1-1	TGCAGTGCTCTCTCCCCTTACACTGAAGCTTTCTTT	CSALSPYTEAFF
many	.	TRBV7-9	TRBJ1-2	TGTGCCAGCAGCTTAGGGCAGAACTATGGCTACACCTTC	CASSLGQNYGYTF
.	.	TRBV9	TRBJ2-1	TGTGCCAGCAGCGCTAGTCCGTGGGCCTACAATGAGCAGTTCTTC	CASSASPWAYNEQFF
few	.	TRBV29-1	TRBJ2-1	TGCAGCGTTGGACGGCAGGGATCCTACAATGAGCAGTTCTTC	CSVGRQGSYNEQFF
.	.	TRBV4-1	TRBJ2-5	TGCGCCAGCAGCCAAGATAAGTCAGGGGAGTACCAAGAGACCCAGTACTTC	CASSQDKSGEYQETQYF
many	.	TRBV30	TRBJ1-1	TGTGCCTGGAAGGGGAACAGAGAAGCTTTCTTT	CAWKGNREAFF
few	.	TRBV29-1	TRBJ1-1	TGCAGCGTGGGCATTGACACTGAAGCTTTCTTT	CSVGIDTEAFF
once	.	TRBV20-1	TRBJ1-1	TGCAAGCCGAGGCGGCAGAACACTGAAGCTTTCTTT	CKPRRQNTEAFF
many	TRBD2	TRBV5-1	TRBJ2-2	TGCGCCAGCAGCTTCGAGGCGGGAGCGGGCACCGGGGAGCTGTTTTTT	CASSFEAGAGTGELFF
few	.	TRBV6-2/TRBV6-3	TRBJ1-2	TGTGCCAGCCGGCAGACTAACTATGGCTACACCTTC	CASRQTNYGYTF
many	.	TRBV7-9	TRBJ1-5	TGTGCCAGCAGCCGCGGGGGGAATCAGCCCCAGCATTTT	CASSRGGNQPQHF
.	.	TRBV21-1	TRBJ2-4	TGTGCCAGCACAATATGGACTCTCGAAAACATTCAGTACTTC	CASTIWTLENIQYF
many	.	TRBV11-3	TRBJ2-7	TGTGCCAGCAGCTTAGGGCAGGGGAGCTCCTACGAGCAGTACTTC	CASSLGQGSSYEQYF
many	.	TRBV11-2	TRBJ2-5	TGTGCCAGCAGCTTAGGACCAACTCAGAAGGAGACCCAGTACTTC	CASSLGPTQKETQYF
few	TRBD1	TRBV5-4	TRBJ1-1	TGTGCCAGCAGCTTGGTGGGGACAGGGCTCCGGGACACTGAAGCTTTCTTT	CASSLVGTGLRDTEAFF